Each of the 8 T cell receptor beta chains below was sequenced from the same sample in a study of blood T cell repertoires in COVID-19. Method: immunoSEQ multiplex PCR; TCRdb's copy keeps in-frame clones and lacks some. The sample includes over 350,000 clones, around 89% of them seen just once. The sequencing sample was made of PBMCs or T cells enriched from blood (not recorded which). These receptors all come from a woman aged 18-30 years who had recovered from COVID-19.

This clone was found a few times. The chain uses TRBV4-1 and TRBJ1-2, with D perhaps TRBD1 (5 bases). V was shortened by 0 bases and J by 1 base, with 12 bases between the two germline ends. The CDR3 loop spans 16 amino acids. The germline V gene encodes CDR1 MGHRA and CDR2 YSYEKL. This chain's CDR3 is CASSQDLEGVNYGYTF. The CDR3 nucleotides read TGCGCCAGCAGCCAAGATCTCGAAGGGGTTAACTATGGCTACACCTTC.

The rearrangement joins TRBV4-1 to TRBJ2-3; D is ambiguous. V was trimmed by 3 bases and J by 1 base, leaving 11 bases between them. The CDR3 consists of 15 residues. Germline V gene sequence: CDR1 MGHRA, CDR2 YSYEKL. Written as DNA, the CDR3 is TGCGCCAGCAGCCATGTCCAGGCCCGCACAGATACGCAGTATTTT. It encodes CASSHVQARTDTQYF.

The CDR3 nucleotides read TGTGCCAGCAGTCCAGGGACAGGGGAGCAGTTCTTC. Amino acids: CASSPGTGEQFF. This chain connects TRBV6-2 or TRBV6-3 to TRBJ2-1; 9 bases are shared with TRBD1. V dropped 5 bases and J dropped 10; count of bases not matched to a gene: 3. Germline V gene lookup returns CDR1 MNHEY and CDR2 SVGEGT. There are 12 residues in the CDR3.

CDR3 protein: CASSLGQGGHQPQHF. The CDR3 nucleotides read TGTGCCAGCAGCTTGGGGCAGGGTGGACATCAGCCCCAGCATTTT. The J gene is TRBJ1-5, the V gene TRBV5-6; D is possibly TRBD1 (5 bases). From germline, CDR1 is SGHDT and CDR2 YYEEEE. The CDR3 has 15 residues. V lost 0 bases, J lost 5 bases, and 12 bases lay in between. Variable domain in full (rest from reference TRBV5-6 and TRBJ1-5): DAGVTQSPTHLIKTRGQQVTLRCSPKSGHDTVSWYQQALGQGPQFIFQYYEEEERQRGNFPDRFSGHQFPNYSSELNVNALLLGDSALYLCASSLGQGGHQPQHFGDGTRLSIL.

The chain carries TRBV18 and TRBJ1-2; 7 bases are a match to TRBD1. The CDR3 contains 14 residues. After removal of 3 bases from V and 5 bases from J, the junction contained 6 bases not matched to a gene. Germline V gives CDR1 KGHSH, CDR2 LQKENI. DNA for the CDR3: TGTGCCAGCTCACCTATCGGGACAGAGTATGGCTACACCTTC. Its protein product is CASSPIGTEYGYTF.

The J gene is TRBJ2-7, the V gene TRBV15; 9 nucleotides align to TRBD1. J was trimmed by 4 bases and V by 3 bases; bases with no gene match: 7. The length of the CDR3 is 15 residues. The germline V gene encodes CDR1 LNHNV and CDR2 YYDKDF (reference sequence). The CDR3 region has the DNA TGTGCCACCAGCAGGGCCGGGACAGGGAAGTACGAGCAGTACTTC. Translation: CATSRAGTGKYEQYF.

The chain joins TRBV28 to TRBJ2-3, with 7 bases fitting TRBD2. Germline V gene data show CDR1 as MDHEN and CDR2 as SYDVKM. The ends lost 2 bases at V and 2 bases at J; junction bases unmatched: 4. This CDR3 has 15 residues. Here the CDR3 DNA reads TGTGCCAGCAGTTTACCTAGCGGATCCACAGATACGCAGTATTTT. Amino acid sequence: CASSLPSGSTDTQYF.

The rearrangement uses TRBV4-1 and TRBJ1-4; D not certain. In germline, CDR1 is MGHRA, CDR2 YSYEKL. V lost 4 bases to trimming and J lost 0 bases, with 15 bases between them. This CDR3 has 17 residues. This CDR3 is CASSPQERMATNEKLFF. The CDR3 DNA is TGCGCCAGCAGCCCCCAGGAGCGGATGGCAACTAATGAAAAACTGTTTTTT.